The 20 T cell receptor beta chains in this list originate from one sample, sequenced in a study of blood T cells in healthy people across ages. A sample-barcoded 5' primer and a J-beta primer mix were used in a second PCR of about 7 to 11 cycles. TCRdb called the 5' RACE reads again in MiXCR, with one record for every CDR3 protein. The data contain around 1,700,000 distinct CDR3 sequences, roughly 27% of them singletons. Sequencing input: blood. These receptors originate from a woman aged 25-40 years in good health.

The CDR3 protein is CSATQIRGAGYTF. For the CDR3, the DNA is TGCAGTGCTACCCAGATTCGAGGGGCTGGCTACACCTTC. The gene calls are TRBV20-1 and TRBJ1-2, with D possibly being TRBD1 (5 bases). The CDR3 is made up of 13 amino acids. Trimming left V 4 bases short and J 7 bases short, with 16 bases between. From germline, CDR1 is DFQATT and CDR2 SNEGSKA (reference sequence).

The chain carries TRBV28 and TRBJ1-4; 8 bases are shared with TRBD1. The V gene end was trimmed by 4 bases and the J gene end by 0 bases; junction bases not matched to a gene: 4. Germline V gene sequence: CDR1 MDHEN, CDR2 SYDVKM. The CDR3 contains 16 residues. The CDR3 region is CASSSTGAATNEKLFF. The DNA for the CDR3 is TGTGCCAGCAGTTCGACAGGGGCTGCAACTAATGAAAAACTGTTTTTT.

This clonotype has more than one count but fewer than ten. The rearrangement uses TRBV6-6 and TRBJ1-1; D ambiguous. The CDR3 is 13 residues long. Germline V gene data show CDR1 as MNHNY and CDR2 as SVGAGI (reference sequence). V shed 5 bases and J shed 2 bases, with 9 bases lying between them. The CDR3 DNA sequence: TGTGCCAGCAGTCATCTGACTAACACTGAAGCTTTCTTT. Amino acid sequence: CASSHLTNTEAFF.

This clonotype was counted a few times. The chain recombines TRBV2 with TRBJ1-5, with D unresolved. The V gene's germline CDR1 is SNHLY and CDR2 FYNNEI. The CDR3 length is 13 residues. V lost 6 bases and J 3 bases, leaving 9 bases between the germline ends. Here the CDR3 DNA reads TGTGCCAGCAGGGAGGGTGTCAATCAGCCCCAGCATTTT. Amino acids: CASREGVNQPQHF. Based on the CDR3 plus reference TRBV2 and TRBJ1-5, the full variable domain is EPEVTQTPSHQVTQMGQEVILRCVPISNHLYFYWYRQILGQKVEFLVSFYNNEISEKSEIFDDQFSVERPDGSNFTLKIRSTKLEDSAMYFCASREGVNQPQHFGDGTRLSIL.

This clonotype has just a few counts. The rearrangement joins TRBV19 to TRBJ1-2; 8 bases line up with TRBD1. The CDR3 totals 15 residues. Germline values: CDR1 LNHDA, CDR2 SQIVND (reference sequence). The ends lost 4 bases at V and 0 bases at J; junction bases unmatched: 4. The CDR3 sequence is CASSSLQGANYGYTF. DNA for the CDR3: TGTGCCAGTAGTAGCCTACAGGGGGCTAACTATGGCTACACCTTC.

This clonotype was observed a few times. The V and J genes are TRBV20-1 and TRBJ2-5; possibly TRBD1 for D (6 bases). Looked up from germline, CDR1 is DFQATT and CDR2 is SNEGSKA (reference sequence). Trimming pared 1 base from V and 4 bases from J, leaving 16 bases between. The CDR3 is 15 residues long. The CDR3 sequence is CSARASTGYRETQYF. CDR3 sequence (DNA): TGCAGTGCTAGAGCCTCCACAGGGTATAGAGAGACCCAGTACTTC.

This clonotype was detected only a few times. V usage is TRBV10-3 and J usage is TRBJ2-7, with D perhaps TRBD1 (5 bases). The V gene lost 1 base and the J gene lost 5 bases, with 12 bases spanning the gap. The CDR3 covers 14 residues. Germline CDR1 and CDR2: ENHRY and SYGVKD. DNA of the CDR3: TGTGCCATCAGTGAGTTCGCCAGGGTGGACGAGCAGTACTTC. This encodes CAISEFARVDEQYF.

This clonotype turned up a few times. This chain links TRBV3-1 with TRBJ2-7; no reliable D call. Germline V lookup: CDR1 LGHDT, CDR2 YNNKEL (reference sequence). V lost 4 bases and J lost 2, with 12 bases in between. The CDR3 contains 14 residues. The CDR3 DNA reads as TGTGCCAGCAGCCCCCGGGTTAAAGCCTACGAGCAGTACTTC. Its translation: CASSPRVKAYEQYF.

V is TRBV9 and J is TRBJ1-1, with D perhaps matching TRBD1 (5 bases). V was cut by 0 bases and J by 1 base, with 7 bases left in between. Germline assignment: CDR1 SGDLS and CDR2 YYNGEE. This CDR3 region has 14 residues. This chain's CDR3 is CASSVVGGNTEAFF. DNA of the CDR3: TGTGCCAGCAGCGTAGTTGGGGGGAACACTGAAGCTTTCTTT.

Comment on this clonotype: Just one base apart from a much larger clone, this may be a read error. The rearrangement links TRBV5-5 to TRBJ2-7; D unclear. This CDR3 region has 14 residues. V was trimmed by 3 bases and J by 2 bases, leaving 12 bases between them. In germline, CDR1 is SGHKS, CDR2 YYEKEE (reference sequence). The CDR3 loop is CASSWLESPYEQYF. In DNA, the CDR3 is TGTGCCAGCAGCTGGCTGGAGTCCCCCTACGAGCAGTACTTC.

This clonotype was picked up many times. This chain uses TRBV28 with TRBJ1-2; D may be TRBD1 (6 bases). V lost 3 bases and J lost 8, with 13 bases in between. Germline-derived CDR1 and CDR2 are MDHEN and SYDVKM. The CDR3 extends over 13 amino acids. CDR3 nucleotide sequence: TGTGCCAGCAGTTTTCCCCAGGGGTACGGCTACACCTTC. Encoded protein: CASSFPQGYGYTF.

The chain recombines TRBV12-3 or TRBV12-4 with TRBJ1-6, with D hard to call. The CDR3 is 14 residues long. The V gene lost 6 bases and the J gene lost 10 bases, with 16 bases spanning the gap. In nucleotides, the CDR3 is TGTGCCAGCAGCCGCGCGGGAGAAGTGTCACCCCTCCACTTT. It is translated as CASSRAGEVSPLHF.

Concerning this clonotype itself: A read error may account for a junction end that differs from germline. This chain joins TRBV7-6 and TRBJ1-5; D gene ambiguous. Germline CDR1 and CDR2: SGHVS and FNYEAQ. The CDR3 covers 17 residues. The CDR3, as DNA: TGTGCCAGCAGCCAGGAGGTCTACAGATATAGCAATCGGCCCCAGCATTTT. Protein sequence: CASSQEVYRYSNRPQHF.

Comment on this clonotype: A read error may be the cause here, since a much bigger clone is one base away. CDR3 sequence reads: CASSRTSGTTYGQYF. As DNA, the CDR3 is TGTGCCAGCAGCCGGACTAGCGGGACCACCTACGGGCAGTACTTC. The chain is built from TRBV6-6 and TRBJ2-5; 12 bases align to TRBD2. Germline V gene lookup returns CDR1 MNHNY and CDR2 SVGAGI (reference sequence). This CDR3 is built from 15 residues. V lost 6 bases to trimming and J lost 11 bases; unmatched junction nucleotides: 13.

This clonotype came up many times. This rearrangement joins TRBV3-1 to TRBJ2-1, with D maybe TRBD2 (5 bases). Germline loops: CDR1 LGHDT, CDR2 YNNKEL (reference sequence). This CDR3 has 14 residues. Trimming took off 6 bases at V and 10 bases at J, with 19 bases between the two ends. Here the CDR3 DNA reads TGTGCCAGCAGTTGGGCGGTTCTTTCGGGGGAGCAGTTCTTC. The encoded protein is CASSWAVLSGEQFF.

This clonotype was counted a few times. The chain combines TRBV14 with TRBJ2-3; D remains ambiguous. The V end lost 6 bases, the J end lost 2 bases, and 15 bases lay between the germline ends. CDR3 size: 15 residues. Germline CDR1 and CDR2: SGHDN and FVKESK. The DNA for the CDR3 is TGTGCCAGCAGGAGTCTTACAGAGGACACAGATACGCAGTATTTT. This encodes CASRSLTEDTDTQYF.

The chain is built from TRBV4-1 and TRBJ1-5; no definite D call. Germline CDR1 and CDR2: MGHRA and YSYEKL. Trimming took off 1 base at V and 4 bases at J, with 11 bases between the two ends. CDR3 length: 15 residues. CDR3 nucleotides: TGCGCCAGCAGCCAAGTATGGCAGGCTAATCAGCCCCAGCATTTT. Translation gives CASSQVWQANQPQHF.

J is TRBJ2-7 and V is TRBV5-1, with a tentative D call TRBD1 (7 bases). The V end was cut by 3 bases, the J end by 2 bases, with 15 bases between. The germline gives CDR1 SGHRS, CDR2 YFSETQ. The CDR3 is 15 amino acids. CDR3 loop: CASSSQGGIPYEQYF. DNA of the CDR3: TGCGCCAGCAGCTCCCAGGGGGGAATCCCCTACGAGCAGTACTTC.

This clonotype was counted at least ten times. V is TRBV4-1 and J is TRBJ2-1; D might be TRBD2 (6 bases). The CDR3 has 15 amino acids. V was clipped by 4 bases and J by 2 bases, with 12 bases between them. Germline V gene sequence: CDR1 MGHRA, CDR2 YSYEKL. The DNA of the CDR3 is TGCGCCAGCAGCCCCCGGGGGATCGCCTACAATGAGCAGTTCTTC. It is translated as CASSPRGIAYNEQFF.

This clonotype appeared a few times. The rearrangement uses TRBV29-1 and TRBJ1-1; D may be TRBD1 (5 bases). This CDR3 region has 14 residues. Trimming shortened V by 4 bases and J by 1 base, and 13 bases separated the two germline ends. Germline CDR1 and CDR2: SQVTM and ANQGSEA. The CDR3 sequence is CSVVGGAQNTEAFF. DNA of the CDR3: TGCAGCGTTGTCGGAGGGGCCCAGAACACTGAAGCTTTCTTT.